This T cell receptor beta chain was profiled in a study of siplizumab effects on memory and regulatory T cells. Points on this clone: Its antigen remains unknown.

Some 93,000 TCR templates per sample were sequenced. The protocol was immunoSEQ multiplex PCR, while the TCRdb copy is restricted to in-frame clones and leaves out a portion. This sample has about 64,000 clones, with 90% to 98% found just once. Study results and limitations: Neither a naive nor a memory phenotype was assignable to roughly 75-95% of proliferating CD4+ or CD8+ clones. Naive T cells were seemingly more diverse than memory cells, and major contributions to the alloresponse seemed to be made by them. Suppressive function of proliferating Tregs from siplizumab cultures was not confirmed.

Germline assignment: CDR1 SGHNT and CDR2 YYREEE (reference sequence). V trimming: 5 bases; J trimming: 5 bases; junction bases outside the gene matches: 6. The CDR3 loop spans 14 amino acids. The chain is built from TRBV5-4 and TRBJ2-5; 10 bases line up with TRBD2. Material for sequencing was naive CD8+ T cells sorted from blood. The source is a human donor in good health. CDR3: CASSPLAGEETQYF. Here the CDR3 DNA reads TGTGCCAGCAGTCCCCTAGCGGGGGAGGAGACCCAGTACTTC. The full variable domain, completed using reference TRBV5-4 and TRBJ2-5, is ETGVTQSPTHLIKTRGQQVTLRCSSQSGHNTVSWYQQALGQGPQFIFQYYREEENGRGNFPPRFSGLQFPNYSSELNVNALELDDSALYLCASSPLAGEETQYFGPGTRLLVL.